This TCR beta chain comes out of a study of identical twins. This clonotype was seen more than once but under ten times. Its antigen is not known. Notes on the study in general: For monozygotic twins, models underestimated out-of-frame TCR alpha sharing.

All of the donors were Caucasians in good health. The CDR3 totals 14 residues. V was cut by 2 bases and J by 10 bases, with 17 bases left in between. The germline gives CDR1 MDHEN, CDR2 SYDVKM. Template switching added a universal primer site, and cDNA bore unique molecular identifiers. MiXCR, run by TCRdb on the 5' RACE reads, gives a single entry per CDR3 protein. The sample holds some 250,000 distinct CDR3 sequences; approximately 12% are singletons and the top ten take about 4.1%. The sample was also reused in another study, on yellow fever vaccine responses in identical twins.

This TCR came from a woman aged 18-30 years in good health. The V call is TRBV28, the J call TRBJ1-1; D uncertain. The material sequenced was memory (CD45RO+) T cells sorted from blood. The CDR3 sequence is CASSLRSAAYGAFF. The CDR3 nucleotides read TGTGCCAGCAGTTTACGGTCGGCGGCGTACGGAGCTTTCTTT.